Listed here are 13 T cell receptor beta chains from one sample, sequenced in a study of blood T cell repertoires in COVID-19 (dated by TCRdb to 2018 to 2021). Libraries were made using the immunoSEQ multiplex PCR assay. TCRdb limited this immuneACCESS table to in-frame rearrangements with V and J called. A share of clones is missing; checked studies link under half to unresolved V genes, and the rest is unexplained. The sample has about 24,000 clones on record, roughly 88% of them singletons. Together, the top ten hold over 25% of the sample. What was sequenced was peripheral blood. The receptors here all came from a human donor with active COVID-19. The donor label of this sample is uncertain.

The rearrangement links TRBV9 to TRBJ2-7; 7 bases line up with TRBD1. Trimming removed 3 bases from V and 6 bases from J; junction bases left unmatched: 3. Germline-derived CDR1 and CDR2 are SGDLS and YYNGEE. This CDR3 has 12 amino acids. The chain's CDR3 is CASSDRDSEQYF. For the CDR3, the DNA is TGTGCCAGCAGCGACCGGGACAGCGAGCAGTACTTC.

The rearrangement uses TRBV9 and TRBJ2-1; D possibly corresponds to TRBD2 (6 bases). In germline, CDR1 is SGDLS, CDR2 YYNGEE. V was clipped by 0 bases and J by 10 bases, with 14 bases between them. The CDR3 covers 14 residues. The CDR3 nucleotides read TGTGCCAGCAGCGTAGCCGTGACTAGTGTGGAGCAGTTCTTC. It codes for CASSVAVTSVEQFF.

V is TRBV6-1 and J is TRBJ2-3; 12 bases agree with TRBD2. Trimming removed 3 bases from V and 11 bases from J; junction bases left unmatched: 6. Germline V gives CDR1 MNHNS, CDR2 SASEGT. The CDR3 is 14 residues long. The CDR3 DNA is TGTGCCAGCAGTGACCCAGGACTAGCGGGAAAGCAGTATTTT. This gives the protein CASSDPGLAGKQYF.

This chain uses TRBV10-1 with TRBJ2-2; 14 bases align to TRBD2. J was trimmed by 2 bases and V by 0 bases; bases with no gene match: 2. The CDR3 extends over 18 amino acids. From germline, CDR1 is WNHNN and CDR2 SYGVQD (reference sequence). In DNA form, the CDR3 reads TGCGCCAGCAGTGAGTCGGGACTAGCGGGGGACAACACCGGGGAGCTGTTTTTT. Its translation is CASSESGLAGDNTGELFF.

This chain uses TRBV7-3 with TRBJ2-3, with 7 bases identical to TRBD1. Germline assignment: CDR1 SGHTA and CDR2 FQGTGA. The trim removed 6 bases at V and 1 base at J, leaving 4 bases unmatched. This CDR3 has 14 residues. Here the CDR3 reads CASSPQGGTDTQYF. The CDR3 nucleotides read TGTGCCAGCAGTCCCCAGGGGGGCACAGATACGCAGTATTTT.

CDR3 loop: CASSQRTSSYNSPLHF. DNA for the CDR3: TGTGCCAGCAGCCAACGAACGAGCTCCTATAATTCACCCCTCCACTTT. The chain uses TRBV14 and TRBJ1-6; D not certain. The ends were cut back, 2 bases at V and 0 bases at J, with 8 bases in the middle. Germline V CDR1 and CDR2: SGHDN, FVKESK. The length of the CDR3 is 16 residues.

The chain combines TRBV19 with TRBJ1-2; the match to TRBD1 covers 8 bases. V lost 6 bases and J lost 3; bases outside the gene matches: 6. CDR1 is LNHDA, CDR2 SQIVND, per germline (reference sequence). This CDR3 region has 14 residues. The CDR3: CASSKWGQDYGYTF. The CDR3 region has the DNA TGTGCCAGTAGCAAATGGGGACAGGACTATGGCTACACCTTC.

Written as DNA, the CDR3 is TGTGCCAGCAGCGTAGAACTAGCAGTAGATACGCAGTATTTT. Encoded protein: CASSVELAVDTQYF. The chain links TRBV9 to TRBJ2-3; D possibly corresponds to TRBD2 (6 bases). V lost 0 bases and J 5 bases, leaving 10 bases between the germline ends. Germline V CDR1 and CDR2: SGDLS, YYNGEE. CDR3 length: 14 residues.

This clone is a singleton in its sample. CDR3: CASSSGLAGAFTGELFF. The CDR3 DNA is TGTGCCAGCAGCTCGGGACTAGCGGGGGCCTTCACCGGGGAGCTGTTTTTT. J is TRBJ2-2 and V is TRBV7-3; 14 bases line up with TRBD2. V lost 4 bases and J lost 4; bases outside the gene matches: 5. Germline-derived CDR1 and CDR2 are SGHTA and FQGTGA. The CDR3 runs 17 residues.

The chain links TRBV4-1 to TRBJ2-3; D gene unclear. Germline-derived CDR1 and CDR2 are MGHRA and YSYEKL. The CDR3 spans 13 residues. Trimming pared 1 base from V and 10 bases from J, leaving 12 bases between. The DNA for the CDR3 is TGCGCCAGCAGCCAAGGAGGCTTCCCGTCGCAGTATTTT. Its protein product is CASSQGGFPSQYF.

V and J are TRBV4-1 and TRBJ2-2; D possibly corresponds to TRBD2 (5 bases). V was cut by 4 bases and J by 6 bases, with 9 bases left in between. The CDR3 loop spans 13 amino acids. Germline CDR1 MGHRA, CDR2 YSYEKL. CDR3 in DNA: TGCGCCAGCAGCCGCCTAGCTTCCGGGGAGCTGTTTTTT. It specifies CASSRLASGELFF.

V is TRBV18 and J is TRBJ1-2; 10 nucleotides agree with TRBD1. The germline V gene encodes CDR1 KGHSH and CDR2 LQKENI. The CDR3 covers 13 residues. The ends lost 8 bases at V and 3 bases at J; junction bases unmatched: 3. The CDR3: CASQDRGDYGYTF. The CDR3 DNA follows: TGTGCCAGCCAGGACAGGGGGGACTATGGCTACACCTTC. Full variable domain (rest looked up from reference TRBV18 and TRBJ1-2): NAGVMQNPRHLVRRRGQEARLRCSPMKGHSHVYWYRQLPEEGLKFMVYLQKENIIDESGMPKERFSAEFPKEGPSILRIQQVVRGDSAAYFCASQDRGDYGYTFGSGTRLTVV.

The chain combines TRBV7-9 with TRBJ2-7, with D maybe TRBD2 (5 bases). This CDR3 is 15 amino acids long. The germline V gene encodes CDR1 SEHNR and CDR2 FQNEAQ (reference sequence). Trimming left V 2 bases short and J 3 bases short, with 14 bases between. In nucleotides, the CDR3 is TGTGCCAGCAGCTTATTTCTGGGAGTCCACTACGAGCAGTACTTC. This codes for CASSLFLGVHYEQYF. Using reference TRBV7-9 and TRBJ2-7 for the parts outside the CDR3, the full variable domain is DTGVSQNPRHKITKRGQNVTFRCDPISEHNRLYWYRQTLGQGPEFLTYFQNEAQLEKSRLLSDRFSAERPKGSFSTLEIQRTEQGDSAMYLCASSLFLGVHYEQYFGPGTRLTVT.